Below, 14 T cell receptor beta chains from the same sample are listed, as sequenced in a study of T cells in women clearing cervical HPV infection (dated by TCRdb to the late 2010s). The library was made by the immunoSEQ multiplex PCR assay. The clones in this table, taken by TCRdb from immuneACCESS, are in-frame only. Not every clone is retained; where verified, under half of the shortfall comes from an unresolved V gene, and the cause of the rest is unknown. This specimen's table enumerates over 30,000 clones. The ten largest clonotypes hold more than 7% of the sample. What was sequenced was blood buffy coat. The receptors were sampled from a woman between 18 and 69 years old with a cervical HPV16 infection that either progressed to CIN3+ or cleared (not recorded which).

A word on this clone: The CDR3 is cut off 3 residues early in the read; its end comes from the germline J gene. The chain is built from TRBV10-3 and TRBJ1-1; 9 bases agree with TRBD1. Germline assignment: CDR1 ENHRY and CDR2 SYGVKD. The V gene end was trimmed by 6 bases and the J gene end by 1 base; junction bases not matched to a gene: 0. This CDR3 contains 13 residues. The part of the CDR3 DNA that was read is TGTGCCATCAGGGGACAGGGGAACACTGAA. As protein: CAIRGQGNTE. The whole CDR3 is CAIRGQGNTEAFF.

The CDR3 region is CASSTPTGRYGTDTQYF. The part of the CDR3 DNA that was read is TGCGCCAGCAGCACACCGACAGGGCGGTATGGCACAGATACC. The rearrangement joins TRBV5-1 to TRBJ2-5; 7 bases match TRBD1. Read sequence stops 3 residues before the CDR3 end, and the germline J gene provides the missing end. The CDR3 has 17 residues. Germline V gene sequence: CDR1 SGHRS, CDR2 YFSETQ.

About this clone: The CDR3 end falls 3 residues outside the read, so it is completed with the germline J gene. The rearrangement links TRBV6-2 or TRBV6-3 to TRBJ1-2, with TRBD1 as a possible D gene (5 bases). CDR1 and CDR2 (germline): MNHEY, SVGEGT. The CDR3 totals 14 residues. The DNA read from the CDR3 is TGTGCCAGCATCCCGCTTGGGGGGAGCCACGAC. Amino acid sequence: CASIPLGGSHD. The CDR3 as a whole reads CASIPLGGSHDYTF.

A word on this clone: Sequencing ends 3 residues short of the CDR3 end; the germline J gene provides the rest. J is TRBJ2-1 and V is TRBV20-1, with TRBD2 matching over 8 bases. V dropped 5 bases and J dropped 1; count of bases not matched to a gene: 4. Per the germline V gene, CDR1 is DFQATT and CDR2 is SNEGSKA (reference sequence). The CDR3 contains 14 residues. CDR3 protein: CSAPSGGSYNEQFF. CDR3 bases read: TGCAGTGCTCCGTCGGGGGGGTCCTACAATGAG.

Turning to this clone: Read data end 3 residues before the CDR3 end; the end is taken from the germline J gene. V is TRBV6-1 and J is TRBJ1-1, with D possibly TRBD1 on 5 matching bases. Looked up from germline, CDR1 is MNHNS and CDR2 is SASEGT. V shed 4 bases and J shed 0 bases, with 6 bases lying between them. The CDR3 sequence is 13 residues long. CDR3 sequence reads: CASSGQLNTEAFF. The CDR3 bases that were read are TGTGCCAGCAGTGGACAGCTGAACACTGAA.

Of note for this clone: The read ends 3 residues before the CDR3 terminus; that terminus is restored from the germline J gene. This chain joins TRBV20-1 and TRBJ2-2; 7 nucleotides line up with TRBD1. Germline V gene lookup returns CDR1 DFQATT and CDR2 SNEGSKA (reference sequence). The CDR3 spans 15 residues. CDR3 in amino acids: CSARIGTATNEKLFF. Partial CDR3 DNA: TGCAGTGCTAGAATTGGGACAGCAACTAATGAAAAG.

A remark on this clone: The read halts 3 residues ahead of the CDR3 end, with the missing end drawn from the germline J gene. The rearrangement links TRBV7-6 to TRBJ2-3; tentatively, D is TRBD2 (6 bases). CDR1 and CDR2 from the germline V gene are SGHVS and FNYEAQ. The CDR3 totals 13 residues. The CDR3 protein is CASSRGAQETQYF. CDR3 bases read: TGTGCCAGCAGCCGCGGGGCCCAAGAGACG.

Note on this clone: The read is 3 residues too short to cover the CDR3 end, so that end is filled in from the germline J gene. Other nucleotide sequences from this sample produce the same CDR3. V is TRBV2 and J is TRBJ2-5, with TRBD2 identical over 8 bases. The germline V gene encodes CDR1 SNHLY and CDR2 FYNNEI. CDR3 size: 16 residues. Trimming cost V 3 bases and J 0 bases; bases outside gene matches: 6. The CDR3 DNA, read in part, is TGTGCCAGCAGTGACCACGGGGGGGCGTACCAAGAGACC. It specifies CASSDHGGAYQET. The full CDR3 sequence reads CASSDHGGAYQETQYF.

Concerning this clone: A junction end diverges from the germline sequence, so it may reflect a read error. The read gets to within 3 residues of the CDR3 end, and the germline J gene fills in the rest. The chain joins TRBV30 to TRBJ2-2, with D possibly TRBD1 on 6 matching bases. CDR1 GTSNPN and CDR2 SVGIG come from the germline V gene (reference sequence). CDR3 length: 12 amino acids. The CDR3 reads CAWSTVEGGLFF. CDR3 DNA, as far as it was read: TGTGCCTGGAGTACGGTGGAAGGGGGG.

As to this clone: One end of the junction varies from germline; a read error may be responsible. Other DNA variants within this sample encode the same CDR3. CDR3 bases read: TGTGCCAGCAGCCCAGACGTAGGGGGAAACACA. It encodes CASSPDVGGNT. The full CDR3 protein is CASSPDVGGNTIYF. The V and J genes are TRBV7-2 and TRBJ1-3; D might be TRBD1 (6 bases). The CDR3 end lies 3 residues beyond the end of the read and is filled in from the germline J gene. The CDR3 length is 14 residues. Germline CDR1 SGHTA, CDR2 FQGNSA.

As for this clone: The read stops 3 residues short of the end of the CDR3; the missing end is completed from the germline J gene. V usage is TRBV20-1 and J usage is TRBJ2-5; 12 bases are shared with TRBD2. V was pared by 2 bases and J by 5 bases, with 3 bases of the junction left unmatched. CDR1 DFQATT and CDR2 SNEGSKA come from the germline V gene (reference sequence). This CDR3 spans 14 amino acids. CDR3 bases read: TGCAGTGCTAGAATCCTAGCGGGAGGGGAGACC. Translated: CSARILAGGET. The entire CDR3 protein is CSARILAGGETQYF.

Note on this clone: The read stops 3 residues short of the end of the CDR3; the missing end is completed from the germline J gene. This chain uses TRBV24-1 with TRBJ2-5, with 7 bases that match TRBD1. V shed 4 bases, J shed 5 bases, and the junction held 3 bases outside the gene matches. This CDR3 region has 13 residues. Per germline, CDR1 KGHDR and CDR2 SFDVKD. Incomplete CDR3 DNA: TGTGCCACCAGTGACAACAGGGGTGAGACC. Translation: CATSDNRGET. The full CDR3 protein is CATSDNRGETQYF.

Remarks on this clone: Read coverage stops 3 residues before the CDR3 terminus; the germline J gene supplies the remainder. The genes are TRBV5-1 and TRBJ1-3; D ambiguous. The CDR3 is made up of 14 amino acids. Trimming shortened V by 4 bases and J by 0 bases, and 8 bases separated the two germline ends. Germline V lookup: CDR1 SGHRS, CDR2 YFSETQ. This CDR3 is CASSLPGSGNTIYF. The covered CDR3 bases are TGCGCCAGCAGCCTTCCCGGCTCTGGAAACACC.

Points on this clone: The read terminates 3 residues ahead of where the CDR3 ends, so the germline J gene completes it. This chain links TRBV2 with TRBJ1-6; possible D gene TRBD1, 6 bases. The V gene lost 5 bases and the J gene lost 5 bases, with 16 bases spanning the gap. Germline V gene data show CDR1 as SNHLY and CDR2 as FYNNEI. The CDR3 consists of 16 residues. The DNA read from the CDR3 is TGTGCCAGCAGTATCTCAGGGGTGGGGAATAATTCACCC. Its translation is CASSISGVGNNSP. The entire CDR3 protein reads CASSISGVGNNSPLHF.